Each of the 17 T cell receptor beta chains below was sequenced from the same sample in a study of cytomegalovirus exposure and HLA in healthy donors. The PCR contained 60 Vbeta and 13 Jbeta primers. TCRdb keeps only in-frame clones here, not all; method: immunoSEQ multiplex PCR. The profile covers about 130,000 clones, with over 70% appearing a single time and 2.1% taken by the ten largest. Material for sequencing was PBMCs. The receptors stem from a woman aged 40 to 49 in good health and CMV-seropositive.

This clone was seen a few times. The genes are TRBV7-2 and TRBJ2-1; a possible D gene is TRBD1 (7 bases). Looked up from germline, CDR1 is SGHTA and CDR2 is FQGNSA. CDR3 length: 13 residues. The ends were cut back, 3 bases at V and 8 bases at J, with 11 bases in the middle. The DNA of the CDR3 is TGTGCCAGCAGCTTCGACAGGGAGGATGAGCAGTTCTTC. Amino acids: CASSFDREDEQFF.

The V and J genes are TRBV18 and TRBJ2-1; 8 bases align to TRBD2. J gave up 9 bases and V 6 bases, and 13 bases lay outside the gene matches. The length of the CDR3 is 15 residues. Germline V CDR1 and CDR2: KGHSH, LQKENI. As DNA, the CDR3 is TGTGCCAGCTCCCTCGGCGGGGGGCTGATTGGTGAGCAGTTCTTC. It yields the protein CASSLGGGLIGEQFF.

The rearrangement joins TRBV18 to TRBJ1-3; TRBD1 matches at 7 bases. V shed 2 bases, J shed 2 bases, and the junction held 3 bases outside the gene matches. The V gene's germline CDR1 is KGHSH and CDR2 LQKENI. The CDR3 runs 15 residues. The CDR3 here is CASSPIDRAGNTIYF. In DNA form, the CDR3 reads TGTGCCAGCTCACCAATAGACAGGGCTGGAAACACCATATATTTT.

This clone was seen only a few times. The J gene is TRBJ2-5, the V gene TRBV28; 8 nucleotides agree with TRBD1. Judging by the DNA end, TRBJ2-7 fits better; the J call may be wrong. The CDR3 covers 14 residues. The germline V gene has CDR1 MDHEN and CDR2 SYDVKM. The CDR3 spells CASSLPWTGNEQYF. The CDR3 bases are TGTGCCAGCAGTTTACCGTGGACAGGGAACGAGCAGTACTTC.

Details on this clone: The junction shows a germline mismatch at one end, possibly a read error. The chain uses TRBV9 and TRBJ2-7; TRBD1 agrees at 8 bases. Germline V lookup: CDR1 SGDLS, CDR2 YYNGEE. There are 16 residues in the CDR3. CDR3 coding DNA: TGTGCCAGCAGCGTAGCTACAGGACAGGGATCCTACGAGCAGCACTTC. It yields the protein CASSVATGQGSYEQHF.

V and J are TRBV5-4 and TRBJ2-2; D might be TRBD2 (5 bases). The ends were cut back, 0 bases at V and 6 bases at J, with 9 bases in the middle. Per germline, CDR1 SGHNT and CDR2 YYREEE (reference sequence). The CDR3 consists of 14 residues. CDR3 DNA sequence: TGTGCCAGCAGCTTGGGTTTAGCGCCCGGGGAGCTGTTTTTT. As protein: CASSLGLAPGELFF.

The rearrangement uses TRBV13 and TRBJ2-2; 9 bases agree with TRBD1. This CDR3 is 17 amino acids long. Unmatched junction bases numbered 8, after V lost 4 bases and J lost 2 bases. Per germline, CDR1 PRHDT and CDR2 FYEKMQ (reference sequence). The CDR3 nucleotides are TGTGCCAGCAGCTCCTCTATGACAGGGGGAAACACCGGGGAGCTGTTTTTT. This translates into CASSSSMTGGNTGELFF.

The chain carries TRBV4-2 and TRBJ1-5, with 12 bases identical to TRBD1. V was clipped by 5 bases and J by 10 bases; unmatched bases: 15. Per the germline V gene, CDR1 is LGHNA and CDR2 is YNFKEQ. The length of the CDR3 is 17 residues. CDR3 nucleotides: TGTGCCAGCAGCTCCGCGGGACAGGGGGCGCAAGGACTACCCCAGCATTTT. It is translated as CASSSAGQGAQGLPQHF.

This clone was seen only once. This chain links TRBV2 with TRBJ1-1, with 8 bases aligning to TRBD1. CDR1 SNHLY and CDR2 FYNNEI come from the germline V gene. V shed 6 bases and J 7 bases; nucleotides not matched to a gene: 4. The length of the CDR3 is 12 residues. CDR3: CASSYGQGEAFF. The CDR3 DNA follows: TGTGCCAGCAGCTATGGACAGGGTGAAGCTTTCTTT.

The V and J genes are TRBV4-1 and TRBJ2-1; 11 nucleotides match TRBD2. This CDR3 is built from 16 residues. CDR1 is MGHRA, CDR2 YSYEKL, per germline. Unmatched junction bases numbered 10, after V lost 2 bases and J lost 10 bases. CDR3 sequence: CASSQPLAGGVREQFF. CDR3 nucleotide sequence: TGCGCCAGCAGCCAACCCCTAGCGGGAGGTGTGCGGGAGCAGTTCTTC.

The chain recombines TRBV11-1 with TRBJ2-7; D is possibly TRBD1 (5 bases). The germline V and J ends were trimmed by 5 bases and 5 bases, with 10 bases remaining between them. The germline V gene encodes CDR1 SGHAT and CDR2 FQDESV (reference sequence). The CDR3 length is 12 residues. The CDR3 protein is CASSLQGHEQYF. In nucleotides, the CDR3 is TGTGCCAGCAGCCTTCAGGGCCACGAGCAGTACTTC.

The rearrangement links TRBV28 to TRBJ1-6; TRBD1 is a possible D gene (6 bases). The germline CDR1 and CDR2 sequences are MDHEN and SYDVKM. Trimming shortened V by 6 bases and J by 5 bases, and 17 bases separated the two germline ends. CDR3 length equals 16 residues. The DNA for the CDR3 is TGTGCCAGCAGCGCGGGTGGACAGAAAAATAATTCACCCCTCCACTTT. It codes for CASSAGGQKNNSPLHF.

The chain links TRBV7-9 to TRBJ1-1; 7 bases agree with TRBD1. The length of the CDR3 is 14 residues. Losses at the gene ends were 5 bases for V and 4 bases for J; bases not matched to a gene: 7. Germline values: CDR1 SEHNR, CDR2 FQNEAQ (reference sequence). The CDR3 spells CASSPQGDRTEAFF. The CDR3 bases are TGTGCCAGCAGCCCGCAGGGGGATCGCACTGAAGCTTTCTTT.

This sequence joins TRBV27 and TRBJ2-7, with no clear D. This CDR3 has 17 residues. Germline V gene data show CDR1 as MNHEY and CDR2 as SMNVEV (reference sequence). V was shortened by 3 bases and J by 3 bases, with 21 bases between the two germline ends. The CDR3 sequence: CASSLGARQIQYYEQYF. As DNA, the CDR3 is TGTGCCAGCAGTTTGGGCGCTCGGCAGATACAATACTACGAGCAGTACTTC.

V is TRBV2 and J is TRBJ2-1; the D is unclear. V was trimmed by 5 bases and J by 2 bases, leaving 13 bases between them. Germline V CDR1 and CDR2: SNHLY, FYNNEI. This CDR3 spans 15 amino acids. The CDR3 bases are TGTGCCAGCAGTAATCAGGCACCAGCCTACAATGAGCAGTTCTTC. Translation gives CASSNQAPAYNEQFF.

V is TRBV12-5 and J is TRBJ1-1; D unresolved. The CDR3 extends over 13 amino acids. V was clipped by 1 base and J by 3 bases, with 6 bases between them. CDR1 and CDR2 (germline): LGHNT, FRNRAP. The CDR3 DNA follows: TGTGCTAGTGGTTTGGACGGGTACACTGAAGCTTTCTTT. Protein: CASGLDGYTEAFF.

This clone occurred once. This CDR3 is CASSRSGGRNYEQYF. For the CDR3, the DNA is TGTGCCAGCTCCCGCTCGGGCGGGAGAAACTACGAGCAGTACTTC. The chain couples TRBV18 to TRBJ2-7, with 7 bases that match TRBD2. Germline V gene sequence: CDR1 KGHSH, CDR2 LQKENI. The J segment lost 3 bases and the V segment lost 6 bases, leaving 11 bases of the junction unmatched. This CDR3 comprises 15 residues.